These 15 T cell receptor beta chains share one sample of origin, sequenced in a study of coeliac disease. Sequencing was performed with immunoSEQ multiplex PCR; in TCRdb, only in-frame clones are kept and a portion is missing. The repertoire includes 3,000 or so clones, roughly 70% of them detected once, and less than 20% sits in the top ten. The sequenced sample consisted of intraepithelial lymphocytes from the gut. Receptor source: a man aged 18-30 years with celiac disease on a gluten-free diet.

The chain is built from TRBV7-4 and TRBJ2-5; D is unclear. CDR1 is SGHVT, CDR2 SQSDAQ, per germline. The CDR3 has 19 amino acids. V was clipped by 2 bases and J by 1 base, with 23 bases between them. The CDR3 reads CASSLIAPPELSAQETQYF. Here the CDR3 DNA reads TGTGCCAGCAGCTTAATCGCTCCACCTGAATTAAGCGCCCAAGAGACCCAGTACTTC.

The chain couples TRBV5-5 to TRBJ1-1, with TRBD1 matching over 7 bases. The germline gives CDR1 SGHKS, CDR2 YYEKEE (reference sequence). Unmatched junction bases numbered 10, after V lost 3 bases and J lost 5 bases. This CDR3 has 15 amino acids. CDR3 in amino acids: CASSYPTGSGTEAFF. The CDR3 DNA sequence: TGTGCCAGCAGCTACCCGACAGGGTCCGGAACTGAAGCTTTCTTT.

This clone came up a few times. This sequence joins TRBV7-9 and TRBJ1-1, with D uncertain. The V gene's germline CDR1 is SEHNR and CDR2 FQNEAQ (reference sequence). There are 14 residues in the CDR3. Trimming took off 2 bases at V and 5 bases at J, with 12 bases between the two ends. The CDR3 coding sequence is TGTGCCAGCAGCTTAATTTCTTCGGGTACTGAAGCTTTCTTT. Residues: CASSLISSGTEAFF. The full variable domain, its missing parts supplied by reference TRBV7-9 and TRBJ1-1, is DTGVSQNPRHKITKRGQNVTFRCDPISEHNRLYWYRQTLGQGPEFLTYFQNEAQLEKSRLLSDRFSAERPKGSFSTLEIQRTEQGDSAMYLCASSLISSGTEAFFGQGTRLTVV.

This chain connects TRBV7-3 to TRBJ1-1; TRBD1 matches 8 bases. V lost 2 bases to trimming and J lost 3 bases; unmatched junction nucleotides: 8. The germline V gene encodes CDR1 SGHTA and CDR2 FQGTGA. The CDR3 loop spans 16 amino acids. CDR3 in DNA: TGTGCCAGCAGCTTACGAGCAGGGGGCGGGTACACTGAAGCTTTCTTT. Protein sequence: CASSLRAGGGYTEAFF.

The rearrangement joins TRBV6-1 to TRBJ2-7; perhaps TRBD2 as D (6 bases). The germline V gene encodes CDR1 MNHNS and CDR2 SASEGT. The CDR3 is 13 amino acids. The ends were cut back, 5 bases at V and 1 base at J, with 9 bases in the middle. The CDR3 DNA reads TGTGCCAGCAGTCCGGGGGTTTCCTACGAGCAGTACTTC. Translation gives CASSPGVSYEQYF.

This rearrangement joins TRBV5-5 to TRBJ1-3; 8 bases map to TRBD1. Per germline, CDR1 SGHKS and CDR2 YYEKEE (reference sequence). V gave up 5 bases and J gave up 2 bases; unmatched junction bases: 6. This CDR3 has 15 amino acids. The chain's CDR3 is CASRPPTGAGNTIYF. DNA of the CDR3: TGTGCCAGCAGACCTCCGACAGGGGCTGGAAACACCATATATTTT. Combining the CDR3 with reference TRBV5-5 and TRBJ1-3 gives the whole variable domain DAGVTQSPTHLIKTRGQQVTLRCSPISGHKSVSWYQQVLGQGPQFIFQYYEKEERGRGNFPDRFSARQFPNYSSELNVNALLLGDSALYLCASRPPTGAGNTIYFGEGSWLTVV.

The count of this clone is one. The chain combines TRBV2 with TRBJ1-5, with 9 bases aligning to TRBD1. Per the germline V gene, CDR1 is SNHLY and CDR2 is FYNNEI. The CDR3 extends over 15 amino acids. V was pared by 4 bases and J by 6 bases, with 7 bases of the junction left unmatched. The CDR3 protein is CASSGGQGGSQPQHF. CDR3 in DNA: TGTGCCAGCAGTGGGGGACAGGGCGGAAGTCAGCCCCAGCATTTT.

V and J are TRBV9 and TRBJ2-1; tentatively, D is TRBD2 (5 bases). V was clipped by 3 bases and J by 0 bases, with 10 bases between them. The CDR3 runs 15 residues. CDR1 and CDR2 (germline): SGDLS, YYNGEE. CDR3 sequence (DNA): TGTGCCAGCAGCGAGAGGGCAGACTCCTACAATGAGCAGTTCTTC. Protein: CASSERADSYNEQFF.

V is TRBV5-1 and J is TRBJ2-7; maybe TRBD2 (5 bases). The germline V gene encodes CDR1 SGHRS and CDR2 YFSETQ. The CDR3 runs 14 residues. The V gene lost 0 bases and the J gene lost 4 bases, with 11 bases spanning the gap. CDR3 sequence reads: CASSLAAGRYEQYF. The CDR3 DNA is TGCGCCAGCAGCTTGGCGGCGGGTCGGTACGAGCAGTACTTC.

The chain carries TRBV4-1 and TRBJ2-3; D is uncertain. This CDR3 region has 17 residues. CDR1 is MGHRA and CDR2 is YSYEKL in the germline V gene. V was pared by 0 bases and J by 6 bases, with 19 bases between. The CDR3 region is CASSQDRGGFEADTQYF. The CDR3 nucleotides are TGCGCCAGCAGCCAAGATCGTGGTGGTTTTGAGGCCGATACGCAGTATTTT.

CDR3 protein: CASSRDRNTEAFF. CDR3 in DNA: TGTGCCAGCAGCCGGGACAGGAACACTGAAGCTTTCTTT. The V gene is TRBV11-3, the J gene TRBJ1-1; 7 nucleotides align to TRBD1. The CDR3 loop spans 13 amino acids. With 5 bases clipped from V and 1 base from J, the junction kept 1 base outside the gene matches. Germline V gene data show CDR1 as SGHNT and CDR2 as YENEEA.

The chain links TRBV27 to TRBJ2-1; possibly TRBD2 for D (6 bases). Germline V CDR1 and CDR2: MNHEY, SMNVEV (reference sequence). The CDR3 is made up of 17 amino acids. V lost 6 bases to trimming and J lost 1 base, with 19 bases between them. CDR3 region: CASSLVGGTGSYNEQFF. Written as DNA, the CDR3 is TGTGCCAGCAGCCTGGTGGGGGGAACGGGTTCCTACAATGAGCAGTTCTTC.

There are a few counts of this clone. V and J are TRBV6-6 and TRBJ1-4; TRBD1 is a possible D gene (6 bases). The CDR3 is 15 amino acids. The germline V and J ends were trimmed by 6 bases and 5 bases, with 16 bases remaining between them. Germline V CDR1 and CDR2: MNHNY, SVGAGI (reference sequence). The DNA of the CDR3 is TGTGCCAGCAGGCAGCCAGGGGAATCGAATGAAAAACTGTTTTTT. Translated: CASRQPGESNEKLFF.

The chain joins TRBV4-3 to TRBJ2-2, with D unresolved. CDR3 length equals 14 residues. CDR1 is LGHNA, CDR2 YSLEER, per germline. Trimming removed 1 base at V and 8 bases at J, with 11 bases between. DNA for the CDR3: TGCGCCAGCAGCCAAGGAGCACTTCGAGGGGAGCTGTTTTTT. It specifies CASSQGALRGELFF.

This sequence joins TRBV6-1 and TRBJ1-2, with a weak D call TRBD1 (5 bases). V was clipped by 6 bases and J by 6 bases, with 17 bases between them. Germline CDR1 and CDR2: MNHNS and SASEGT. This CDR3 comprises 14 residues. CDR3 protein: CASSESRGMDGYTF. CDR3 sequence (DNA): TGTGCCAGCAGCGAAAGTCGGGGGATGGATGGCTACACCTTC.